This T cell receptor (beta chain) was captured by sequencing in a study of cytomegalovirus exposure and HLA in healthy donors. Study at large: The roughly 670 first-cohort repertoires shared a platform with the roughly 110 validation repertoires, as reported in a later analysis. Study outcomes and limitations: Most TCR sequences showed up rarely, but some public TCRs showed up in many donors.

V was shortened by 0 bases and J by 4 bases, with 8 bases between the two germline ends. Germline lookup yields CDR1 SGHRS and CDR2 YFSETQ. The CDR3 has 13 residues. In the case of this clone: The antigen remains undetermined. Other DNA sequences in this specimen translate into the identical CDR3.

Method: immunoSEQ multiplex PCR; TCRdb's copy keeps in-frame clones and lacks some. The data contain over 150,000 clones, 86% of them singletons. The TCR sequence derives from a human donor in good health. The sample was PBMCs. V gene TRBV5-1 combines with J gene TRBJ2-7; D uncertain. The CDR3 protein is CASSLGPTYEQYF. In DNA, the CDR3 is TGCGCCAGCAGCTTGGGGCCGACTTACGAGCAGTACTTC.